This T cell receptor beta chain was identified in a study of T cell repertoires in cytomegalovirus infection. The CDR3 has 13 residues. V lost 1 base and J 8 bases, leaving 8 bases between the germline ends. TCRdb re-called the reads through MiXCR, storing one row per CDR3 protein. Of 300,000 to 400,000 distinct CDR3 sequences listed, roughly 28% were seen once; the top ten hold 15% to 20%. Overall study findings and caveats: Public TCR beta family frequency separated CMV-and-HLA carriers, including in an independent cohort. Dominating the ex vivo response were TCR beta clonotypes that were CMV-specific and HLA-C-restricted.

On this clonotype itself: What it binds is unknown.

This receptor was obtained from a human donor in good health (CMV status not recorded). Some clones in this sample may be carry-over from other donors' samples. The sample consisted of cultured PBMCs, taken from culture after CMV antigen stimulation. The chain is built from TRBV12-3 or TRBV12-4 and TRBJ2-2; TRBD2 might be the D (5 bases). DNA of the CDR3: TGTGCCAGCAGTTTAGAGCGGCAGGGGGAGCTGTTTTTT. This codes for CASSLERQGELFF.